This T cell receptor beta chain was recovered during a study of technical replicates of blood from a handful of donors. Method: immunoSEQ multiplex PCR; TCRdb's copy keeps in-frame clones and lacks some. This sample has over 10,000 clones, with 90% to 95% found just once. This clone appeared a single time. This clonotype was sampled from a human donor in good health. Sequences were obtained from PBMCs.

The CDR3: CASSREDWYNEQFF. DNA of the CDR3: TGCGCCAGCAGCCGCGAGGACTGGTACAATGAGCAGTTCTTC. V gene TRBV5-1 combines with J gene TRBJ2-1, with D tentatively TRBD2 (5 bases). CDR1 SGHRS and CDR2 YFSETQ come from the germline V gene. V was pared by 4 bases and J by 4 bases, with 12 bases between. CDR3 size: 14 residues.